This T cell receptor beta chain originates from a study of T cells after yellow fever vaccination. This clonotype has ten or more counts. The study made its TCR cDNA through 5'RACE template switching. That step introduced a universal primer site along with UMIs. Via MiXCR, TCRdb re-called the 5' RACE reads, giving one row per CDR3 protein. Of 12,000 to 15,000 distinct CDR3 sequences listed, less than 7.5% are singletons. Findings of the study overall: Day 0 sorted memory subsets lacked detectable levels of almost all vaccine-responding clonotypes.

Germline V gene lookup returns CDR1 SNHLY and CDR2 FYNNEI. V lost 3 bases to trimming and J lost 5 bases, with 5 bases between them. This CDR3 contains 12 residues. This sequence joins TRBV2 and TRBJ1-5; D unclear. The sample here was PBMCs, either bulk or a sorted T-cell subset (CD4+, CD8+, memory, or dextramer-sorted; not recorded which), taken on the day of the yellow fever booster vaccination. The receptor comes from a man aged 18 to 29 who received the YFV17D yellow fever vaccine. CDR3 residues: CASSDGYQPQHF. The CDR3 bases are TGTGCCAGCAGTGACGGGTATCAGCCCCAGCATTTT.